Reported below is one TCR beta chain. As yet, its antigen is unknown. The data were produced by immunoSEQ multiplex PCR, yet TCRdb's version contains in-frame clones alone and is incomplete. This table holds over a million clones, 95% to 99% found once. All donors were healthy HIV-negative adults lacking recent acute infections or vaccinations. It was into CD45RA+ naive and CD45RA-negative memory subsets that the CD4+ cells were split. The record originates from a study of shared clonotypes between healthy human individuals. General study findings and limits: Rarefaction showed sorted-subset sequencing was incomplete despite large depth. Some naive CD4 clonotypes, roughly 4.7%, turned up in common across a handful of donors.

Material for sequencing was naive CD4+ T cells sorted from blood. The subset is: CD45RA+ positively selected. This receptor was taken from a man younger than 40 in good health.

DNA for the CDR3: TGTGCCAGCAGTGACACGGGGGATACGCAGTATTTT. Its translation is CASSDTGDTQYF. This chain uses TRBV6-6 with TRBJ2-3, with TRBD2 as a possible D gene (5 bases). There are 12 residues in the CDR3. V lost 5 bases, J lost 6 bases, and 9 bases lay in between. The germline V gene encodes CDR1 MNHNY and CDR2 SVGAGI (reference sequence).